The T cell receptor (beta chain) under discussion was sequenced for a study of early T cells in non-severe SARS-CoV-2 infection. At the level of the study: RNA in bulk from unsorted whole blood was sequenced, and chains were unpaired.

General observations from the study: VDJdb-based annotation leaned toward anti-spike CD8 responses and missed private and CD4 specificities.

Unique molecular identifier tags were affixed to discrete cDNA molecules. From the 5' RACE reads, TCRdb called clonotypes with MiXCR, one entry per CDR3 protein. The sample lists roughly 100,000 distinct CDR3 sequences; less than 15% were seen once. This clonotype was seen more than once but under ten times. Its antigen is still unknown. CDR1 and CDR2 from the germline V gene are MNHEY and SVGEGT. The CDR3 has 13 amino acids. The source material was whole blood. The receptor was isolated from an adult who was a healthcare worker with PCR-confirmed SARS-CoV-2 infection or an uninfected control (not recorded which). V and J are TRBV6-2 or TRBV6-3 and TRBJ2-1; D is unclear. CDR3 sequence reads: CANPGANHNEQFF. In DNA form, the CDR3 reads TGTGCTAACCCCGGAGCGAACCACAATGAGCAGTTCTTC.